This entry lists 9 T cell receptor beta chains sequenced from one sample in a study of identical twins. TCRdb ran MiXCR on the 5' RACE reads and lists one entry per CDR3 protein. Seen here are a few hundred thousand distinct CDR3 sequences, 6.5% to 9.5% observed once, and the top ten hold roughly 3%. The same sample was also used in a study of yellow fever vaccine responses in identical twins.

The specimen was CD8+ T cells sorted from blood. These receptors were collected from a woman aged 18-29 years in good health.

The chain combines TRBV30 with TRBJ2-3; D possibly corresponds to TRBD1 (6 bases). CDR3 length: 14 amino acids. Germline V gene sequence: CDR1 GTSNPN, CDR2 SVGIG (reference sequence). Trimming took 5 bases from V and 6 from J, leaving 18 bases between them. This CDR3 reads CAWEGIGGLDTQYF. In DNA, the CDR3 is TGTGCCTGGGAGGGGATTGGGGGCCTGGATACGCAGTATTTT.

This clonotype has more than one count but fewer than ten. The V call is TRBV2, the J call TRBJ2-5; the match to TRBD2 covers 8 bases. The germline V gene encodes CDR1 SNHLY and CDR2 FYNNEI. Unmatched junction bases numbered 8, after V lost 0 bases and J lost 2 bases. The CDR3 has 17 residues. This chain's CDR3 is CASSEAAGAHIQETQYF. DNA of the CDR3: TGTGCCAGCAGTGAAGCAGCGGGGGCACATATTCAAGAGACCCAGTACTTC.

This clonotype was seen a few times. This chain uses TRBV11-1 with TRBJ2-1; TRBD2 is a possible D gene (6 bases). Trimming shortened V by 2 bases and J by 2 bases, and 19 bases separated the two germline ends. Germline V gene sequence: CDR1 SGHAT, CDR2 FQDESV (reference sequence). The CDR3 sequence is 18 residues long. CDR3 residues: CASSLLSAVASAYNEQFF. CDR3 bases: TGTGCCAGCAGCTTACTCTCTGCCGTCGCTAGCGCCTACAATGAGCAGTTCTTC.

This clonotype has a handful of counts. Here the CDR3 reads CASSSAVAEGYNEQFF. DNA for the CDR3: TGTGCCAGCAGCTCCGCAGTAGCGGAGGGCTACAATGAGCAGTTCTTC. The chain uses TRBV7-6 and TRBJ2-1; TRBD2 might be the D (6 bases). Trimming left V 4 bases short and J 3 bases short, with 16 bases between. CDR3 length: 16 residues. Germline assignment: CDR1 SGHVS and CDR2 FNYEAQ.

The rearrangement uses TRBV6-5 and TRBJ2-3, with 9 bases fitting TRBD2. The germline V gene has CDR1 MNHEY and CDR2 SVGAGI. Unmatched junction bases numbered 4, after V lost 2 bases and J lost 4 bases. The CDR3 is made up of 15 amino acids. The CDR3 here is CASSYKRGAADTQYF. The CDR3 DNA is TGTGCCAGCAGTTACAAGCGGGGGGCCGCAGATACGCAGTATTTT.

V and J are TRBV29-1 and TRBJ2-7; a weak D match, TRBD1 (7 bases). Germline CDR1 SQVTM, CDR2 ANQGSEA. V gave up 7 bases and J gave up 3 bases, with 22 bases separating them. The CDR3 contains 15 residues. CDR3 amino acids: CSAAEEGALFYEQYF. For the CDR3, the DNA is TGCAGCGCCGCCGAGGAGGGGGCGCTTTTCTACGAGCAGTACTTC.

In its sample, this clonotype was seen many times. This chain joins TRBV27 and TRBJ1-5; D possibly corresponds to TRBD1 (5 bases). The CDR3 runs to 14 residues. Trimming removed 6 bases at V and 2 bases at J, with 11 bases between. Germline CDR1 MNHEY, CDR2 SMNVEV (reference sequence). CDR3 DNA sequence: TGTGCCAGCAGCTCAGGGTCGGGCAATCAGCCCCAGCATTTT. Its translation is CASSSGSGNQPQHF.

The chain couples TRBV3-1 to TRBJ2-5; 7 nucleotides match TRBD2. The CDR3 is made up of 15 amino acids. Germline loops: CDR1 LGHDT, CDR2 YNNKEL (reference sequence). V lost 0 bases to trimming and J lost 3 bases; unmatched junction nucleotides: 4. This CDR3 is CASSQDRSGEETQYF. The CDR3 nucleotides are TGTGCCAGCAGCCAAGATAGGAGCGGGGAAGAGACCCAGTACTTC.

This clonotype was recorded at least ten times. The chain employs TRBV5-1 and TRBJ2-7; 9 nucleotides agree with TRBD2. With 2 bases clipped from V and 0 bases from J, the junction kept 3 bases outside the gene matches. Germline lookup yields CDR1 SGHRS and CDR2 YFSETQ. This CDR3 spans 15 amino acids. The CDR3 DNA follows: TGCGCCAGCAGCTTTGAGCGGGGGGACTCCTACGAGCAGTACTTC. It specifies CASSFERGDSYEQYF.